The 28 T cell receptor beta chains listed next were all sequenced from one sample in a study of early T cells in non-severe SARS-CoV-2 infection. TCRdb ran MiXCR on the 5' RACE reads and lists one entry per CDR3 protein. The sample includes tens of thousands of distinct CDR3 sequences, 10% to 15% of them seen just once. Sequencing was done on a sample of whole blood. The receptors originated from an adult who was a healthcare worker with PCR-confirmed SARS-CoV-2 infection or an uninfected control (not recorded which).

This clonotype occurred a few times. This sequence joins TRBV7-9 and TRBJ2-3; TRBD2 is a possible D gene (5 bases). The V gene lost 6 bases and the J gene lost 2 bases, with 15 bases spanning the gap. The CDR3 covers 15 residues. Germline CDR1 and CDR2: SEHNR and FQNEAQ (reference sequence). In DNA form, the CDR3 reads TGTGCCAGCAGTTCGCTGGACTTGCTCACAGATACGCAGTATTTT. Residues: CASSSLDLLTDTQYF.

This clonotype was observed at least ten times. The chain combines TRBV7-3 with TRBJ2-3, with TRBD1 matching over 9 bases. Germline assignment: CDR1 SGHTA and CDR2 FQGTGA. V dropped 5 bases and J dropped 0; count of bases not matched to a gene: 3. The CDR3 length is 15 residues. The CDR3 loop is CASSQQGASTDTQYF. The CDR3 bases are TGTGCCAGCAGCCAACAGGGGGCCAGCACAGATACGCAGTATTTT.

This clonotype was detected ten times or more. The junction departs from the called germline gene at one end, perhaps through a read error. The chain carries TRBV29-1 and TRBJ1-1, with D perhaps matching TRBD1 (6 bases). The CDR3 spans 14 residues. Germline assignment: CDR1 SQVTM and CDR2 ANQGSEA. CDR3 nucleotides: TGCAGCGTTGATCTTGACAGGCTTCACACTGGAGCTTTCTTT. Its translation: CSVDLDRLHTGAFF.

This clonotype was counted at least ten times. V usage is TRBV4-2 and J usage is TRBJ2-1, with a tentative D call TRBD1 (6 bases). The CDR3 covers 16 residues. V was cut by 2 bases and J by 8 bases, with 19 bases left in between. Germline CDR1 is LGHNA and CDR2 is YNFKEQ. CDR3 sequence reads: CASSQPHRADNDEQFF. The DNA of the CDR3 is TGTGCCAGCAGCCAACCTCACAGGGCAGATAACGATGAGCAGTTCTTC.

This clonotype was picked up one time. Since a much larger clone is just one base distant, this may be a read error. The chain uses TRBV4-1 and TRBJ2-7; the D call may be TRBD1 or TRBD2 (6 bases each). V lost 4 bases and J 8 bases, leaving 21 bases between the germline ends. Per germline, CDR1 MGHRA and CDR2 YSYEKL. This CDR3 spans 15 amino acids. The CDR3 sequence: CASSLLGGEKGKQYF. Here the CDR3 DNA reads TGCGCCAGCAGCCTCCTCGGGGGCGAAAAGGGCAAGCAGTACTTC.

This CDR3 is CASSFGRDGASYEQYF. The CDR3 DNA is TGTGCCAGCAGCTTCGGCCGGGACGGGGCCTCCTACGAGCAGTACTTC. V usage is TRBV28 and J usage is TRBJ2-7; D tentatively fits TRBD1 or TRBD2 (5 bases each). This CDR3 region has 16 residues. Trimming cost V 6 bases and J 0 bases, with 18 bases left between them. CDR1 is MDHEN and CDR2 is SYDVKM in the germline V gene.

The chain combines TRBV5-1 with TRBJ1-2, with 7 nucleotides matching TRBD1. The CDR3 has 16 residues. The trim removed 0 bases at V and 2 bases at J, leaving 7 bases unmatched. CDR1 SGHRS and CDR2 YFSETQ come from the germline V gene. CDR3 region: CASSLGGMTGNYGYTF. CDR3 sequence (DNA): TGCGCCAGCAGCTTGGGCGGGATGACAGGGAACTATGGCTACACCTTC.

The V call is TRBV7-9, the J call TRBJ1-2, with D possibly TRBD1 on 5 matching bases. The CDR3 totals 15 residues. Trimming took 5 bases from V and 4 from J, leaving 17 bases between them. CDR1 and CDR2 (germline): SEHNR, FQNEAQ (reference sequence). The CDR3 protein is CASSPSQGDFYGYTF. CDR3 in DNA: TGTGCCAGCAGCCCCAGCCAAGGGGACTTCTATGGCTACACCTTC.

V usage is TRBV7-9 and J usage is TRBJ2-5, with D perhaps matching TRBD1 (6 bases). V lost 5 bases, J lost 5 bases, and 21 bases lay in between. This CDR3 has 16 residues. The germline V gene has CDR1 SEHNR and CDR2 FQNEAQ (reference sequence). CDR3 sequence: CASSPTTGRVGETQYF. The CDR3 DNA reads TGTGCCAGCAGCCCGACGACAGGACGAGTTGGGGAGACCCAGTACTTC.

The table lists this clonotype with a few counts. The chain joins TRBV9 to TRBJ2-5; a possible D gene is TRBD2 (7 bases). Germline V gene lookup returns CDR1 SGDLS and CDR2 YYNGEE. Deletions cut 7 bases from V and 1 base from J, with 17 bases between. CDR3 length: 15 amino acids. The CDR3 coding sequence is TGTGCCAGCGGGCGGGGGCTAGCGGTCCAAGAGACCCAGTACTTC. Encoded protein: CASGRGLAVQETQYF.

This clonotype appeared many times. The J gene is TRBJ2-1, the V gene TRBV11-1; D perhaps matches TRBD1 (6 bases). The germline CDR1 and CDR2 sequences are SGHAT and FQDESV (reference sequence). The CDR3 is made up of 15 amino acids. Trimming cost V 3 bases and J 4 bases, with 13 bases left between them. CDR3 bases: TGTGCCAGCAGCTTTTCAGGGGCGATATACAATGAGCAGTTCTTC. Its protein product is CASSFSGAIYNEQFF. The full variable domain, with the rest looked up from reference TRBV11-1 and TRBJ2-1, is EAEVAQSPRYKITEKSQAVAFWCDPISGHATLYWYRQILGQGPELLVQFQDESVVDDSQLPKDRFSAERLKGVDSTLKIQPAELGDSAMYLCASSFSGAIYNEQFFGPGTRLTVL.

This chain uses TRBV28 with TRBJ2-4; D might be TRBD1 (6 bases). CDR1 and CDR2 from the germline V gene are MDHEN and SYDVKM. The length of the CDR3 is 14 residues. With 9 bases removed from V and 5 bases from J, the gap between germline ends came to 17 bases. The CDR3 is CASLSDRRENIQYF. Here the CDR3 DNA reads TGTGCCAGTCTATCCGACAGGCGGGAAAACATTCAGTACTTC.

The V gene is TRBV12-3 or TRBV12-4, the J gene TRBJ1-4, with a possible D match to TRBD1 (6 bases). The CDR3 extends over 14 amino acids. The V end was cut by 6 bases, the J end by 10 bases, with 18 bases between. The CDR3 spells CASSSRDTFGKLFF. The CDR3 DNA follows: TGTGCCAGCAGCTCCCGGGACACGTTCGGAAAACTGTTTTTT.

This clonotype showed up many times. V usage is TRBV7-9 and J usage is TRBJ2-3, with 7 positions matching TRBD1. Germline CDR1 and CDR2: SEHNR and FQNEAQ (reference sequence). With 4 bases clipped from V and 2 bases from J, the junction kept 6 bases outside the gene matches. The CDR3 has 15 amino acids. The chain's CDR3 is CASSSGQEFTDTQYF. The CDR3 DNA reads as TGTGCCAGCAGCTCCGGACAGGAGTTCACAGATACGCAGTATTTT.

This sequence joins TRBV7-9 and TRBJ1-5; D is ambiguous. Germline assignment: CDR1 SEHNR and CDR2 FQNEAQ (reference sequence). This CDR3 is built from 13 residues. The V end lost 2 bases, the J end lost 0 bases, and 2 bases lay between the germline ends. The CDR3 DNA reads as TGTGCCAGCAGCTTACATAGCAATCAGCCCCAGCATTTT. Protein sequence: CASSLHSNQPQHF.

The chain carries TRBV5-1 and TRBJ2-3; maybe TRBD1 (6 bases). CDR1 and CDR2 from the germline V gene are SGHRS and YFSETQ. V dropped 4 bases and J dropped 2 bases, with 23 bases sitting between them. This CDR3 region has 18 residues. Written as DNA, the CDR3 is TGCGCCAGCAGCCCCCGAGTCAAGCTAGGGGGAGCCACAGATACGCAGTATTTT. It specifies CASSPRVKLGGATDTQYF.

This clonotype occurred a few times. The chain joins TRBV2 to TRBJ1-5, with D unresolved. V was clipped by 6 bases and J by 2 bases, with 11 bases between them. Germline V gives CDR1 SNHLY, CDR2 FYNNEI. The length of the CDR3 is 14 residues. This chain's CDR3 is CASSAEAGNQPQHF. CDR3 in DNA: TGTGCCAGCAGCGCCGAGGCGGGCAATCAGCCCCAGCATTTT.

In the case of this clonotype: A much more abundant neighbour one base away suggests this may be a read error. The chain joins TRBV14 to TRBJ2-2; the D gene is possibly TRBD1 (6 bases). Per the germline V gene, CDR1 is SGHDN and CDR2 is FVKESK. The CDR3 is 16 residues long. CDR3 DNA sequence: TGTGCCAGCAGCCAAGTAGGGACACAGAACACCGAGGAGCTGTTTTTT. It translates to CASSQVGTQNTEELFF.

In this sample, this clonotype turned up a few times. The CDR3 DNA reads TGTGCCAGCAGGGCAGACTCCCTGGCGGTCACCGGGGAGCTGTTTTTT. Its protein product is CASRADSLAVTGELFF. This chain links TRBV28 with TRBJ2-2; D is undetermined. The length of the CDR3 is 16 residues. In germline, CDR1 is MDHEN, CDR2 SYDVKM. Trimming pared 6 bases from V and 4 bases from J, leaving 18 bases between.

This clonotype showed up just a few times. The CDR3 DNA is TGTGCCAGCACCCCGGGCGGCGCAGCCCCCTACGAGCAGTACTTC. The encoded protein is CASTPGGAAPYEQYF. The chain has TRBV28 and TRBJ2-7; unclear D gene. The germline V gene has CDR1 MDHEN and CDR2 SYDVKM. This CDR3 is built from 15 residues. V lost 7 bases and J 2 bases, leaving 18 bases between the germline ends.

This clonotype was observed at least ten times. The rearrangement joins TRBV28 to TRBJ2-4, with a possible D match to TRBD1 (6 bases). This CDR3 comprises 11 residues. Per germline, CDR1 MDHEN and CDR2 SYDVKM. V lost 9 bases, J lost 8 bases, and 11 bases lay in between. The CDR3 nucleotides are TGTGCCAGTCGAGGGGGAGACATTCAGTACTTC. Protein sequence: CASRGGDIQYF.

This clonotype was recorded at least ten times. This rearrangement joins TRBV7-2 to TRBJ2-3, with D tentatively TRBD2 (5 bases). Germline loops: CDR1 SGHTA, CDR2 FQGNSA. With 5 bases removed from V and 1 base from J, the gap between germline ends came to 16 bases. The CDR3 runs to 16 residues. CDR3 DNA: TGTGCCAGCAGCATTGGCGGGTCTGGGGGCACAGATACGCAGTATTTT. It encodes CASSIGGSGGTDTQYF.

In its sample, this clonotype was seen many times. This chain links TRBV7-6 with TRBJ2-7; D ambiguous. The CDR3 is 14 amino acids. Germline lookup yields CDR1 SGHVS and CDR2 FNYEAQ. Trimming cost V 5 bases and J 2 bases, with 13 bases left between them. The CDR3 region is CASSPDVATYEQYF. CDR3 coding DNA: TGTGCCAGCAGCCCCGACGTGGCGACCTACGAGCAGTACTTC.

This clonotype was seen only a few times. The chain couples TRBV9 to TRBJ2-5; TRBD1 matches 7 bases. The germline gives CDR1 SGDLS, CDR2 YYNGEE. V was clipped by 0 bases and J by 4 bases; unmatched bases: 12. The CDR3 covers 17 residues. CDR3 amino acids: CASSVDGGRGPVETQYF. In nucleotides, the CDR3 is TGTGCCAGCAGCGTAGATGGAGGAAGGGGGCCTGTAGAGACCCAGTACTTC. Full variable domain (missing parts from reference TRBV9 and TRBJ2-5): DSGVTQTPKHLITATGQRVTLRCSPRSGDLSVYWYQQSLDQGLQFLIQYYNGEERAKGNILERFSAQQFPDLHSELNLSSLELGDSALYFCASSVDGGRGPVETQYFGPGTRLLVL.

This clonotype has a count of ten or more. The chain employs TRBV5-4 and TRBJ2-7; tentatively, D is TRBD1 or TRBD2 (5 bases each). Trimming shortened V by 0 bases and J by 3 bases, and 13 bases separated the two germline ends. CDR1 and CDR2 (germline): SGHNT, YYREEE (reference sequence). This CDR3 has 15 residues. This CDR3 is CASSLGLGTIYEQYF. The CDR3 DNA reads TGTGCCAGCAGCTTGGGACTTGGGACGATCTACGAGCAGTACTTC.

In this sample, this clonotype turned up many times. The chain is built from TRBV3-1 and TRBJ2-7; 9 nucleotides agree with TRBD1. This CDR3 is 16 amino acids long. With 3 bases clipped from V and 9 bases from J, the junction kept 15 bases outside the gene matches. CDR1 LGHDT and CDR2 YNNKEL come from the germline V gene (reference sequence). The DNA for the CDR3 is TGTGCCAGCAGCCATCCCCCCGGACAGGGGTCTCAAGGGCAGTACTTC. Encoded protein: CASSHPPGQGSQGQYF.

J is TRBJ2-2 and V is TRBV9, with D possibly being TRBD1 (5 bases). The germline gives CDR1 SGDLS, CDR2 YYNGEE. Trimming took 3 bases from V and 6 from J, leaving 12 bases between them. The length of the CDR3 is 14 residues. The CDR3 loop is CASSALPGSGELFF. The CDR3 coding sequence is TGTGCCAGCAGCGCTCTCCCAGGGTCCGGGGAGCTGTTTTTT.

This clonotype was recorded many times. The chain is built from TRBV12-3 or TRBV12-4 and TRBJ2-7, with 11 bases aligning to TRBD2. This CDR3 is built from 17 residues. Unmatched junction bases numbered 16, after V lost 10 bases and J lost 2 bases. CDR3 nucleotides: TGTGCCATCTCGATGGTAAAGTTAGCGGGAGGGCCCTACGAGCAGTACTTC. Its translation: CAISMVKLAGGPYEQYF.